This entry lists 23 T cell receptor beta chains sequenced from one sample in a study of beta chain features in type 1 diabetes. Study-level points and caveats: All four CD4+ subsets from Type 1 diabetes patients carried moderately but significantly shorter TCRB CDR3s.

For these receptors, no antigen is known. Reverse transcribing all isolated RNA meant expressed TCRB transcripts were sequenced. Profiling relied on immunoSEQ multiplex PCR, and the TCRdb table lists in-frame clones only, not all of them. Counted here are 640,000 or so clones, about an eighth occurring once; the ten biggest clones make up less than 0.04%. The sample consisted of naive CD4+ T cells from blood. All receptors come from a man aged 18 to 30 with type 1 diabetes.

The V call is TRBV2, the J call TRBJ2-7, with 7 positions matching TRBD1. Germline V gene data show CDR1 as SNHLY and CDR2 as FYNNEI. The V segment lost 4 bases and the J segment 3 bases; nucleotides outside the gene matches: 6. The CDR3 totals 14 residues. The CDR3 is CASSAQGKDYEQYF. The CDR3 region has the DNA TGTGCCAGCAGTGCACAGGGGAAGGACTACGAGCAGTACTTC.

The J gene is TRBJ2-5, the V gene TRBV5-1; possibly TRBD1 for D (5 bases). The CDR3 has 14 amino acids. Germline V gene data show CDR1 as SGHRS and CDR2 as YFSETQ. V gave up 0 bases and J gave up 2 bases, with 8 bases separating them. The CDR3 nucleotides read TGCGCCAGCAGCTTGGCAGGACAACAAGAGACCCAGTACTTC. Protein: CASSLAGQQETQYF.

This chain uses TRBV9 with TRBJ2-2, with 7 positions matching TRBD1. The germline V gene has CDR1 SGDLS and CDR2 YYNGEE. J gave up 4 bases and V 0 bases, and 6 bases lay outside the gene matches. This CDR3 contains 16 residues. The CDR3 nucleotides are TGTGCCAGCAGCGTAGGACAGGGCGTCGGCACCGGGGAGCTGTTTTTT. Protein sequence: CASSVGQGVGTGELFF.

This chain's CDR3 is CASRGGSGNTIYF. CDR3 DNA sequence: TGTGCCAGCCGCGGGGGATCTGGAAACACCATATATTTT. This chain links TRBV19 with TRBJ1-3; weak D call: TRBD1 (5 bases). Per germline, CDR1 LNHDA and CDR2 SQIVND (reference sequence). The CDR3 is 13 amino acids. V was clipped by 9 bases and J by 1 base, with 10 bases between them.

The chain is built from TRBV5-4 and TRBJ2-3; a weak D match, TRBD2 (5 bases). V gave up 0 bases and J gave up 1 base, with 9 bases separating them. CDR1 and CDR2 from the germline V gene are SGHNT and YYREEE (reference sequence). The CDR3 loop spans 15 amino acids. The CDR3 DNA reads TGTGCCAGCAGCTTGGGGAGCGGTCGCACAGATACGCAGTATTTT. This translates into CASSLGSGRTDTQYF.

In DNA form, the CDR3 reads TGCAGCGTTGGGGCCGGGGACAGGGGGCCCGAGCAGTACTTC. This codes for CSVGAGDRGPEQYF. The chain couples TRBV29-1 to TRBJ2-5; 12 nucleotides align to TRBD1. The assigned J gene may be wrong: the sequence end matches TRBJ2-7 better. Germline V gene lookup returns CDR1 SQVTM and CDR2 ANQGSEA. The CDR3 sequence is 14 residues long.

The J gene is TRBJ2-7, the V gene TRBV6-1; 13 nucleotides match TRBD2. The V gene's germline CDR1 is MNHNS and CDR2 SASEGT. V trimming: 7 bases; J trimming: 2 bases; junction bases outside the gene matches: 5. The length of the CDR3 is 15 residues. This CDR3 reads CASNAGTSGTYEQYF. The CDR3 nucleotides are TGTGCCAGCAACGCGGGGACTAGCGGGACCTACGAGCAGTACTTC.

The genes are TRBV7-9 and TRBJ2-7; D remains ambiguous. Germline V lookup: CDR1 SEHNR, CDR2 FQNEAQ (reference sequence). V lost 5 bases, J lost 0 bases, and 20 bases lay in between. There are 17 residues in the CDR3. The CDR3 nucleotides read TGTGCCAGCAGCCCGCTACGCACGACGGCCAGCTCCTACGAGCAGTACTTC. Its protein is CASSPLRTTASSYEQYF.

This clone appeared a few times. The V call is TRBV11-1, the J call TRBJ2-1, with D perhaps assigned TRBD1 or TRBD2 (5 bases each). The germline gives CDR1 SGHAT, CDR2 FQDESV (reference sequence). The germline V and J ends were trimmed by 5 bases and 5 bases, with 13 bases remaining between them. The CDR3 runs to 14 residues. In DNA, the CDR3 is TGTGCCAGCAGCCCGGGGCAGGATAACAATGAGCAGTTCTTC. It is translated as CASSPGQDNNEQFF.

The rearrangement uses TRBV11-2 and TRBJ2-4, with a tentative D call TRBD1 (6 bases). Germline CDR1 is SGHAT and CDR2 is FQNNGV. With 5 bases removed from V and 0 bases from J, the gap between germline ends came to 17 bases. The CDR3 length is 17 residues. The CDR3 region has the DNA TGTGCCAGCAGCATACTACAGGGAACCCTAGCCAAAAACATTCAGTACTTC. This gives the protein CASSILQGTLAKNIQYF.

Only a few counts were recorded for this clone. V usage is TRBV6-5 and J usage is TRBJ1-1, with no clear D. V lost 5 bases and J lost 5, with 9 bases in between. Germline V CDR1 and CDR2: MNHEY, SVGAGI. The length of the CDR3 is 12 residues. The DNA for the CDR3 is TGTGCCAGCAGTCTCCTGGGAACTGAAGCTTTCTTT. It yields the protein CASSLLGTEAFF.

The chain carries TRBV7-2 and TRBJ1-5, with no clear D. With 0 bases removed from V and 4 bases from J, the gap between germline ends came to 4 bases. CDR1 is SGHTA and CDR2 is FQGNSA in the germline V gene. The CDR3 extends over 13 amino acids. CDR3 DNA sequence: TGTGCCAGCAGCTTAGCGGCAAATCAGCCCCAGCATTTT. Translated: CASSLAANQPQHF.

This clone was counted only a few times. The J gene is TRBJ2-5, the V gene TRBV11-2; either TRBD1 or TRBD2 may supply D (5 bases each). The CDR3 covers 14 residues. Trimming left V 3 bases short and J 7 bases short, with 15 bases between. From germline, CDR1 is SGHAT and CDR2 FQNNGV. CDR3 sequence: CASSFLGDPRTQYF. The CDR3 coding sequence is TGTGCCAGCAGCTTCCTGGGGGATCCCAGGACCCAGTACTTC.

This clone occurred once. This chain connects TRBV2 to TRBJ1-5, with a weak D call TRBD1 (5 bases). V lost 4 bases, J lost 1 base, and 8 bases lay in between. The CDR3 is made up of 14 amino acids. CDR1 SNHLY and CDR2 FYNNEI come from the germline V gene. CDR3 sequence (DNA): TGTGCCAGCAGTGTGGAGGGGAGCAATCAGCCCCAGCATTTT. Residues: CASSVEGSNQPQHF.

V and J are TRBV21-1 and TRBJ1-5; the D call TRBD1 from the table was never checked on the DNA. TRBV21-1 is a pseudogene. The CDR3 is made up of 15 amino acids. The CDR3 reads CASSKGQGRRQPQHF. The CDR3 region has the DNA TGTGCCAGCAGCAAGGGACAGGGGAGGCGGCAGCCCCAGCATTTT.

This clone has only a few counts. The CDR3 loop reads CASSLRPGEQYF. The DNA for the CDR3 is TGTGCCAGCAGTCTGCGACCAGGCGAGCAGTACTTC. The chain uses TRBV28 and TRBJ2-7; D uncertain. V lost 5 bases, J lost 6 bases, and 11 bases lay in between. The CDR3 totals 12 residues. Germline CDR1 reads MDHEN; CDR2 reads SYDVKM.

This clone was counted a few times. Other DNA sequences in this sample translate to the same CDR3. J is TRBJ1-5 and V is TRBV30; the D gene is possibly TRBD1 (5 bases). Deletions cut 4 bases from V and 2 bases from J, with 9 bases between. CDR3 length: 13 amino acids. Per germline, CDR1 GTSNPN and CDR2 SVGIG (reference sequence). CDR3 sequence (DNA): TGTGCCTGGACCGGAGGGGGCAATCAGCCCCAGCATTTT. It specifies CAWTGGGNQPQHF.

The gene calls are TRBV29-1 and TRBJ1-1, with D tentatively TRBD1 (6 bases). Deletions cut 4 bases from V and 2 bases from J, with 11 bases between. The CDR3 spans 13 residues. Germline V lookup: CDR1 SQVTM, CDR2 ANQGSEA. The CDR3: CSVGRGQNTEAFF. In nucleotides, the CDR3 is TGCAGCGTTGGCAGGGGACAAAACACTGAAGCTTTCTTT.

The rearrangement links TRBV6-1 to TRBJ2-6; tentative D call: TRBD1 (6 bases). The CDR3 runs to 16 residues. CDR1 is MNHNS, CDR2 SASEGT, per germline. V lost 3 bases, J lost 0 bases, and 9 bases lay in between. CDR3 nucleotide sequence: TGTGCCAGCAGTGACCAGGGGACCTCTGGGGCCAACGTCCTGACTTTC. Protein: CASSDQGTSGANVLTF.

This clone was observed a handful of times. This chain links TRBV5-4 with TRBJ2-7; 8 nucleotides match TRBD1. The CDR3 has 17 residues. After removal of 3 bases from V and 5 bases from J, the junction contained 16 bases not matched to a gene. Germline V gene sequence: CDR1 SGHNT, CDR2 YYREEE (reference sequence). The CDR3 DNA reads TGTGCCAGCAGCTCAGCGGACAGGGTTGGTACGGAGGACGAGCAGTACTTC. Protein product: CASSSADRVGTEDEQYF.

The rearrangement uses TRBV6-5 and TRBJ2-7; 8 bases are a match to TRBD1. The CDR3 has 14 residues. The V segment lost 10 bases and the J segment 3 bases; nucleotides outside the gene matches: 11. The germline gives CDR1 MNHEY, CDR2 SVGAGI. The CDR3 coding sequence is TGTGCCACAAAATCCGGGACAGGTCACTACGAGCAGTACTTC. Translated, it gives CATKSGTGHYEQYF.

This clone was counted between two and nine times. V is TRBV9 and J is TRBJ2-1; no reliable D call. Trimming removed 0 bases from V and 6 bases from J, with 10 bases in between. This CDR3 has 14 amino acids. Per germline, CDR1 SGDLS and CDR2 YYNGEE. In DNA form, the CDR3 reads TGTGCCAGCAGCGTAGGGAGCTGGTCCAATGAGCAGTTCTTC. Translated, it gives CASSVGSWSNEQFF.

This clone was seen more than once but under ten times. In DNA form, the CDR3 reads TGCGCCAGCAGCCAGTTTGCCGGGGTCCCTGAAAAACTGTTTTTT. Its protein is CASSQFAGVPEKLFF. V and J are TRBV4-1 and TRBJ1-4; D not resolved. The CDR3 runs 15 residues. V lost 3 bases, J lost 7 bases, and 15 bases lay in between. Looked up from germline, CDR1 is MGHRA and CDR2 is YSYEKL.